These T cell receptor beta chains were read from a single sample in a study of blood T cell repertoires in COVID-19. Clones were read by immunoSEQ multiplex PCR, and TCRdb kept only the in-frame ones, dropping some. The sample holds 250,000 to 300,000 clones, approximately 90% seen once. Sequenced sample: PBMCs or T cells enriched from blood (not recorded which). The receptors shown here come from a human donor in a cohort exposed to, infected with or recovered from COVID-19 (not recorded which). The donor label of this sample is uncertain. Each CDR3 is given with its conserved first and last residue. A D gene is named only where the DNA matches it firmly. Clone size is not always given. Where it is, it says once, few, many or a class for expanded clones.

TRBV28	.	TRBJ1-1	TRBD1	CASSADRGSLNTEAFF	TGTGCCAGCAGTGCTGACAGGGGATCTTTGAACACTGAAGCTTTCTTT
TRBV7-2	.	TRBJ1-1	TRBD1	CASSLSAGQGAGNTEAFF	TGTGCCAGCAGCTTATCAGCGGGACAGGGGGCGGGGAACACTGAAGCTTTCTTT
TRBV2	.	TRBJ1-4	.	CASIFRQATNEKLFF	TGTGCCAGCATTTTCAGACAAGCAACTAATGAAAAACTGTTTTTT
TRBV10-1	.	TRBJ1-1	.	CASSGQKNTEAFF	TGCGCCAGCAGTGGGCAGAAGAACACTGAAGCTTTCTTT
TRBV30	.	TRBJ1-1	.	CAWSSTRPSAEAFF	TGTGCCTGGAGTAGTACAAGGCCTAGCGCTGAAGCTTTCTTT
TRBV2	.	TRBJ1-5	.	CASSEGRGYSNQPQHF	TGTGCCAGCAGTGAAGGTCGCGGGTATAGCAATCAGCCCCAGCATTTT
TRBV5-6	.	TRBJ1-2	.	CATGEWGRFDYGYTF	TGTGCCACTGGGGAGTGGGGGCGCTTCGACTATGGCTACACCTTC
TRBV6-4	.	TRBJ2-3	TRBD2	CASSGSTGGTDTQYF	TGTGCCAGCAGTGGGTCAACGGGGGGAACAGATACGCAGTATTTT
TRBV29-1	.	TRBJ2-3	TRBD2	CSVQNQMTSDVSTDTQYF	TGCAGCGTCCAAAACCAAATGACTAGCGACGTTAGCACAGATACGCAGTATTTT
TRBV2	once	TRBJ2-2	TRBD2	CASSGGSGRYTGELFF	TGTGCCAGCAGTGGGGGTAGCGGGAGATACACCGGGGAGCTGTTTTTT
TRBV7-2	.	TRBJ2-4	TRBD2	CASSLGRGTYIQYF	TGTGCCAGCAGCTTGGGGAGGGGCACCTACATTCAGTACTTC
TRBV4-1	few	TRBJ1-1	.	CASSLHGQSEAFF	TGCGCCAGCAGCCTCCATGGACAGTCTGAAGCTTTCTTT
TRBV18	.	TRBJ2-4	.	CASSPTGGKVKNIQYF	TGTGCCAGCTCACCTACTGGGGGGAAGGTCAAAAACATTCAGTACTTC
TRBV2	.	TRBJ1-2	TRBD1	CASSPDRGRGYTF	TGTGCCAGCAGTCCAGACAGGGGGAGAGGCTACACCTTC
TRBV30	.	TRBJ1-1	.	CAWSGQLNTEAFF	TGTGCCTGGAGTGGGCAGTTGAACACTGAAGCTTTCTTT
TRBV3-1/TRBV3-2	.	TRBJ2-3	.	CASSRLGGGTDTQYF	TGTGCCAGCAGCCGACTCGGAGGAGGCACAGATACGCAGTATTTT
TRBV4-2	.	TRBJ2-7	TRBD1	CASSQDPGTGPDEQYF	TGTGCCAGCAGCCAAGATCCGGGGACAGGGCCGGACGAGCAGTACTTC
TRBV2	.	TRBJ2-6	.	CASSNRDGANVLTF	TGTGCCAGCAGTAACAGGGATGGGGCCAACGTCCTGACTTTC
TRBV19	.	TRBJ2-3	.	CASSREGGTTDTQYF	TGTGCCAGTAGTCGAGAGGGGGGGACCACAGATACGCAGTATTTT
TRBV21-1	.	TRBJ1-1	.	CASSNFGQGSLKDTEAFF	.
TRBV27	.	TRBJ2-1	TRBD2	CASSLLTASGNNEQFF	TGTGCCAGCAGTTTATTGACGGCTAGCGGGAATAATGAGCAGTTCTTC
TRBV7-2	once	TRBJ2-7	TRBD2	CASSGTSGSYEQYF	TGTGCCAGCTCCGGGACTAGCGGCTCCTACGAGCAGTACTTC
TRBV30	.	TRBJ1-1	TRBD1	CACDRDRHTEAFF	TGTGCCTGCGACAGGGACCGCCACACTGAAGCTTTCTTT
TRBV5-6	.	TRBJ2-1	TRBD1	CASRFLVRTGKDNEQFF	TGTGCCAGCAGATTCCTGGTCCGGACAGGGAAAGACAATGAGCAGTTCTTC
TRBV7-2	once	TRBJ2-1	TRBD1	CASSSEVGQYYNEQFF	TGTGCCAGCAGTTCTGAGGTGGGACAGTACTACAATGAGCAGTTCTTC
TRBV3-1/TRBV3-2	.	TRBJ2-3	TRBD2	CASAFTSSGGAVNHATDTQYF	TGTGCCAGCGCCTTTACTTCTAGCGGGGGGGCAGTCAACCACGCCACAGATACGCAGTATTTT
TRBV11-2	.	TRBJ2-5	TRBD2	CASRERGVGGVRETQYF	TGTGCCAGCAGGGAACGGGGTGTCGGGGGGGTAAGGGAGACCCAGTACTTC
TRBV19	.	TRBJ2-5	.	CASNVQSQETQYF	TGTGCCAGTAATGTGCAGTCCCAAGAGACCCAGTACTTC
TRBV10-3	.	TRBJ1-6	TRBD1	CAIRTGSGQGDSPLHF	TGTGCCATCAGAACAGGGTCGGGACAGGGTGACTCACCCCTCCACTTT
TRBV4-1	once	TRBJ2-3	.	CASSQEGGRQVGTQYF	TGCGCCAGCAGCCAAGAAGGTGGGCGCCAGGTCGGTACGCAGTATTTT
TRBV29-1	.	TRBJ1-1	.	CSVEDNRSNTEAFF	TGCAGCGTTGAAGATAACAGATCCAACACTGAAGCTTTCTTT
TRBV20-1	.	TRBJ1-5	.	CSASQESNQPQHF	TGCAGTGCTAGTCAGGAAAGCAATCAGCCCCAGCATTTT
TRBV2	once	TRBJ1-4	TRBD1	CASNGQGGTAGTKLFF	TGTGCCAGCAATGGACAGGGGGGGACCGCCGGCACGAAACTGTTTTTT
TRBV20-1	once	TRBJ2-7	.	CSAMTEYEQYF	TGCAGTGCCATGACAGAATACGAGCAGTACTTC
TRBV6-6	.	TRBJ1-5	TRBD1	CASSIRDRVNQPQHF	TGTGCCAGCAGCATCCGGGACAGGGTAAACCAGCCCCAGCATTTT
TRBV19	.	TRBJ1-2	TRBD1	CASSPEMGQGYGYTF	TGTGCCAGTAGCCCAGAGATGGGACAGGGCTATGGCTACACCTTC
TRBV2	.	TRBJ1-4	TRBD1	CASTSDRMSEKLFF	TGTGCCAGCACCTCGGACAGGATGAGTGAAAAACTGTTTTTT
TRBV6-5	.	TRBJ1-2	TRBD1	CASSPPGQGYGYTF	TGTGCCAGCAGTCCTCCGGGACAGGGTTATGGCTACACCTTC
TRBV9	.	TRBJ1-2	TRBD1	CASSVGTGDYGYTF	TGTGCCAGCAGCGTAGGGACAGGGGACTATGGCTACACCTTC
TRBV19	few	TRBJ1-1	.	CASSIWEGGNTEAFF	TGTGCCAGTAGTATATGGGAGGGCGGGAACACTGAAGCTTTCTTT
TRBV11-2	.	TRBJ2-1	TRBD2	CASSSVRGSGNEQFF	TGTGCCAGCAGCAGCGTGCGGGGGTCTGGGAATGAGCAGTTCTTC
TRBV5-4	once	TRBJ1-2	.	CASTLWGLYGYTF	TGTGCCAGCACCCTTTGGGGGCTCTATGGCTACACCTTC